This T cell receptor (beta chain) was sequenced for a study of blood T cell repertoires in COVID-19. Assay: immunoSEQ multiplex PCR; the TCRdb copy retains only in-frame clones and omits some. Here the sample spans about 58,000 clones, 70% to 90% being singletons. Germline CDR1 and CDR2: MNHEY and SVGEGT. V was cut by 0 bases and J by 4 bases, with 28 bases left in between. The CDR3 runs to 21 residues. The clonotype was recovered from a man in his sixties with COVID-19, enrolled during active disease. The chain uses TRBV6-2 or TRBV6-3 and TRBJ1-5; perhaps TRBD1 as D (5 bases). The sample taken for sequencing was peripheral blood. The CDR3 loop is CASSYSIGFGAVNPLNQPQHF. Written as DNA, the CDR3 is TGTGCCAGCAGTTACTCGATCGGATTTGGGGCAGTAAACCCCCTTAATCAGCCCCAGCATTTT.